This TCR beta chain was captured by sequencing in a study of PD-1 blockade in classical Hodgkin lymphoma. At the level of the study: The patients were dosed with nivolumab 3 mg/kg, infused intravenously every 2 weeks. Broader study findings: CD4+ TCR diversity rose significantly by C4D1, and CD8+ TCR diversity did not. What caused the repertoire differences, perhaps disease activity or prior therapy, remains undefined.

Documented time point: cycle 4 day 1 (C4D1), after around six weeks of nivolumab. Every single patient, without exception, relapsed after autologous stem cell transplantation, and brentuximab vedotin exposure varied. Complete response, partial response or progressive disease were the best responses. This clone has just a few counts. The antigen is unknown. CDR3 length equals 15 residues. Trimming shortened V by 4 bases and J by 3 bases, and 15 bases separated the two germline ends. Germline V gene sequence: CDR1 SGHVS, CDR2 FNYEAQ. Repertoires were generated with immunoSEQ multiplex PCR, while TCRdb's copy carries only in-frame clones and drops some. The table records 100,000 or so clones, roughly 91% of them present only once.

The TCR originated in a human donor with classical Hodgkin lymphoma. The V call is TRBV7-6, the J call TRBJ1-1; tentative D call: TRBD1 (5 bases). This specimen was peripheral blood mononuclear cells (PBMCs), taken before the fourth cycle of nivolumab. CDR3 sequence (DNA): TGTGCCAGCAGCTACTCGTTTTCAGGGCACACTGAAGCTTTCTTT. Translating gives CASSYSFSGHTEAFF.